The 12 T cell receptor beta chains presented below share a single source sample, sequenced in a study of human T cells and chemical hapten exposure. Time point described: pre-sensitization, week 0. The treatment denotes: therapeutic diphenylcyclopropenone sensitization with weekly scalp DPC. MiXCR was run by TCRdb on the RACE reads, yielding one entry per CDR3 protein. The table lists tens of thousands of distinct CDR3 sequences, around 12% of them singletons. Material: whole blood, obtained in connection with sensitization to the hapten diphenylcyclopropenone (DPC). These receptors were collected from a young woman with alopecia areata. Some clones in this sample may be carry-over from other donors' samples.

Many counts were recorded for this clonotype. V and J are TRBV4-2 and TRBJ1-1; D gene uncertain. From germline, CDR1 is LGHNA and CDR2 YNFKEQ. The CDR3 has 15 residues. V lost 2 bases and J lost 2, with 12 bases in between. The CDR3 nucleotides read TGTGCCAGCAGCCAATTTCTCCCCTCCAACACTGAAGCTTTCTTT. This codes for CASSQFLPSNTEAFF.

The chain carries TRBV3-1 and TRBJ2-1; D ambiguous. The V gene lost 1 base and the J gene lost 0 bases, with 7 bases spanning the gap. The CDR3 runs to 15 residues. The germline V gene has CDR1 LGHDT and CDR2 YNNKEL (reference sequence). The CDR3 reads CASSQVSHSYNEQFF. The CDR3 DNA reads as TGTGCCAGCAGCCAAGTGAGTCACTCCTACAATGAGCAGTTCTTC.

The chain links TRBV11-3 to TRBJ1-5; 9 bases fit TRBD1. The CDR3 sequence is 16 residues long. Losses at the gene ends were 4 bases for V and 0 bases for J; bases not matched to a gene: 4. In germline, CDR1 is SGHNT, CDR2 YENEEA. The CDR3: CASSSQGAHSNQPQHF. The CDR3 DNA reads TGTGCCAGCAGCTCACAGGGGGCGCATAGCAATCAGCCCCAGCATTTT.

The CDR3 reads CASIDGTGSSYEQYF. The CDR3 DNA follows: TGTGCCAGCATCGACGGGACAGGGAGCTCCTACGAGCAGTACTTC. The V and J genes are TRBV7-9 and TRBJ2-7, with 9 nucleotides matching TRBD1. Germline V gives CDR1 SEHNR, CDR2 FQNEAQ (reference sequence). V was pared by 7 bases and J by 0 bases, with 7 bases of the junction left unmatched. The CDR3 loop spans 15 amino acids.

This clonotype was observed at least ten times. This rearrangement joins TRBV29-1 to TRBJ1-2; tentative D call: TRBD1 (6 bases). Trimming removed 4 bases at V and 0 bases at J, with 12 bases between. The CDR3 runs 14 residues. The germline V gene has CDR1 SQVTM and CDR2 ANQGSEA. The CDR3, as DNA: TGCAGCGTTGGTGGACAGCCTACTAACTATGGCTACACCTTC. This gives the protein CSVGGQPTNYGYTF. The complete variable domain, with remaining parts taken from reference TRBV29-1 and TRBJ1-2, reads SAVISQKPSRDICQRGTSLTIQCQVDSQVTMMFWYRQQPGQSLTLIATANQGSEATYESGFVIDKFPISRPNLTFSTLTVSNMSPEDSSIYLCSVGGQPTNYGYTFGSGTRLTVV.

This clonotype showed up many times. The chain employs TRBV12-3 or TRBV12-4 and TRBJ2-1; tentative D call: TRBD1 (6 bases). The ends were cut back, 6 bases at V and 4 bases at J, with 10 bases in the middle. The CDR3 is 13 amino acids. As DNA, the CDR3 is TGTGCCAGCAGGACAGGTGTATACAATGAGCAGTTCTTC. Translating it yields CASRTGVYNEQFF.

This clonotype has just a few counts. The V and J genes are TRBV7-2 and TRBJ2-1; D is undetermined. The V gene lost 2 bases and the J gene lost 4 bases, with 6 bases spanning the gap. The CDR3 extends over 13 amino acids. Germline CDR1 SGHTA, CDR2 FQGNSA. The CDR3 loop is CASSLYSYNEQFF. Written as DNA, the CDR3 is TGTGCCAGCAGCTTATACTCGTACAATGAGCAGTTCTTC. The whole variable domain, remainder taken from reference TRBV7-2 and TRBJ2-1, is GAGVSQSPSNKVTEKGKDVELRCDPISGHTALYWYRQSLGQGLEFLIYFQGNSAPDKSGLPSDRFSAERTGGSVSTLTIQRTQQEDSAVYLCASSLYSYNEQFFGPGTRLTVL.

This clonotype appeared many times. The V and J genes are TRBV2 and TRBJ2-1; 10 bases map to TRBD2. Per the germline V gene, CDR1 is SNHLY and CDR2 is FYNNEI. The junction had 9 bases not matched to a gene; V was cut back by 6 bases and J by 7 bases. The CDR3 covers 15 residues. The CDR3 reads CASRDTSGKGNEQFF. CDR3 DNA: TGTGCCAGCAGGGACACTAGCGGGAAGGGGAATGAGCAGTTCTTC. Combining the CDR3 with reference TRBV2 and TRBJ2-1 gives the whole variable domain EPEVTQTPSHQVTQMGQEVILRCVPISNHLYFYWYRQILGQKVEFLVSFYNNEISEKSEIFDDQFSVERPDGSNFTLKIRSTKLEDSAMYFCASRDTSGKGNEQFFGPGTRLTVL.

The chain joins TRBV6-2 or TRBV6-3 to TRBJ1-2; TRBD1 is a possible D gene (5 bases). Germline V CDR1 and CDR2: MNHEY, SVGEGT. Trimming pared 1 base from V and 7 bases from J, leaving 10 bases between. The CDR3 loop spans 13 amino acids. CDR3 sequence: CASSYYRGGGYTF. The CDR3 DNA follows: TGTGCCAGCAGTTACTATCGGGGCGGTGGCTACACCTTC.

A few counts support this clonotype. V is TRBV28 and J is TRBJ1-1; D might be TRBD1 (5 bases). The CDR3 loop spans 14 amino acids. Germline CDR1 is MDHEN and CDR2 is SYDVKM. V was trimmed by 3 bases and J by 3 bases, leaving 11 bases between them. CDR3 loop: CASSFTGDYTEAFF. The CDR3 DNA sequence: TGTGCCAGCAGTTTTACCGGGGACTACACTGAAGCTTTCTTT.

This clonotype was seen a few times. This rearrangement joins TRBV28 to TRBJ1-1; D may be TRBD1 (5 bases). The length of the CDR3 is 13 residues. Germline V CDR1 and CDR2: MDHEN, SYDVKM. V lost 0 bases, J lost 11 bases, and 13 bases lay in between. The CDR3 DNA follows: TGTGCCAGCAGTTTATGGTCGCTAAGGGACGCTTTCTTT. Amino acids: CASSLWSLRDAFF.

J is TRBJ1-6 and V is TRBV14, with TRBD1 matching over 8 bases. Germline V gene data show CDR1 as SGHDN and CDR2 as FVKESK. The CDR3 has 16 residues. Unmatched junction bases numbered 11, after V lost 2 bases and J lost 11 bases. The CDR3: CASSQPRTGPRPPLHF. CDR3 DNA: TGTGCCAGCAGCCAACCTAGGACAGGGCCGCGTCCACCCCTCCACTTT.